What follows is one TCR beta chain and its context. The antigen is unknown. PCR employed 60 Vbeta and 13 Jbeta primers. The repertoire was sequenced with immunoSEQ multiplex PCR; TCRdb's copy has only in-frame clones and lacks some. The sample lists some 99,000 clones; around 86% were seen once. The entry originates in a study of cytomegalovirus exposure and HLA in healthy donors. The study's findings and limits: The later analysis indicated that the majority of CMV-associated TCR beta chains appeared HLA-restricted.

V lost 2 bases, J lost 0 bases, and 19 bases lay in between. CDR3 size: 18 residues. The germline V gene encodes CDR1 MRHNA and CDR2 SNTAGT. The TCR originated in a woman aged 25 to 39 in good health and CMV-seronegative. Sequences were obtained from PBMCs. V usage is TRBV6-4 and J usage is TRBJ1-2, with D possibly being TRBD1 (6 bases). The CDR3 DNA reads TGTGCCAGCAGTGACCTCGAGGCGAGGGACAAAGCTAACTATGGCTACACCTTC. Its translation: CASSDLEARDKANYGYTF.